These T cell receptor beta chains were read from a single sample in a study of T cells in Graves' hyperthyroidism and ophthalmopathy. TCRdb used MiXCR to reprocess the multiplex PCR reads, holding one entry per CDR3 protein. The sample lists a few hundred thousand distinct CDR3 sequences; about 45% were seen once. Sequencing input: peripheral blood or thyroid tissue (not recorded which). These receptors were obtained from a woman under 30 with Graves' hyperthyroidism. Both conserved end residues are part of each CDR3. D genes are given only for firm matches. Size values are once, few and many counts, or a class for expanded clones, and some rows have none.

d_gene: TRBD1
v_gene: TRBV19
j_gene: TRBJ2-2
abundance: -
CDR3aa: CASSIARDRGLFF
CDR3nt: TGTGCCAGTAGTATAGCGAGGGACAGGGGGCTGTTTTTT

d_gene: TRBD1
v_gene: TRBV7-3
j_gene: TRBJ2-2
abundance: -
CDR3aa: CASSFIPGQGELFF
CDR3nt: TGTGCCAGCAGCTTCATCCCGGGACAGGGGGAGCTGTTTTTT

d_gene: -
v_gene: TRBV20-1
j_gene: TRBJ1-4
abundance: -
CDR3aa: CSARLGADEKLFF
CDR3nt: TGCAGTGCTAGACTCGGGGCGGATGAAAAACTGTTTTTT

d_gene: -
v_gene: TRBV24-1
j_gene: TRBJ1-5
abundance: -
CDR3aa: CATSEGGTSGRKTQHF
CDR3nt: TGTGCCACCAGTGAAGGAGGGACTAGCGGGAGGAAGACCCAGCATTTT

d_gene: -
v_gene: TRBV7-9
j_gene: TRBJ1-6
abundance: many
CDR3aa: CASSLAGDTYNSPLHF
CDR3nt: TGTGCCAGCAGCTTAGCGGGGGACACCTATAATTCACCCCTCCACTTT

d_gene: -
v_gene: TRBV14
j_gene: TRBJ1-1
abundance: -
CDR3aa: CASTLAPGGTEAFF
CDR3nt: TGTGCCAGCACCCTCGCCCCGGGGGGCACTGAAGCTTTCTTT

d_gene: -
v_gene: TRBV6-6
j_gene: TRBJ2-6
abundance: many
CDR3aa: CASSYLSWDTNSGANVLTF
CDR3nt: TGTGCCAGCAGTTATTTGTCGTGGGACACCAACTCTGGGGCCAACGTCCTGACTTTC

d_gene: TRBD2
v_gene: TRBV9
j_gene: TRBJ2-1
abundance: -
CDR3aa: CASSVELAGGYEQFF
CDR3nt: TGTGCCAGCAGCGTAGAACTAGCGGGAGGCTATGAGCAGTTCTTC

d_gene: -
v_gene: TRBV7-2
j_gene: TRBJ2-5
abundance: many
CDR3aa: CASSLAGPYQETQYF
CDR3nt: TGTGCCAGCAGCTTAGCGGGACCGTACCAAGAGACCCAGTACTTC

d_gene: -
v_gene: TRBV12-3/TRBV12-4
j_gene: TRBJ1-1
abundance: -
CDR3aa: CASSSRLGMNTEAFF
CDR3nt: TGTGCCAGCAGTTCACGTTTGGGGATGAACACTGAAGCTTTCTTT

d_gene: -
v_gene: TRBV19
j_gene: TRBJ2-6
abundance: -
CDR3aa: CASRPVRSGANVLTF
CDR3nt: TGTGCCAGCAGACCCGTTCGCTCTGGGGCCAACGTCCTGACTTTC

d_gene: -
v_gene: TRBV20-1
j_gene: TRBJ2-3
abundance: few
CDR3aa: CSSLGLTSTDTQYF
CDR3nt: TGCAGTTCCCTGGGACTCACTAGCACAGATACGCAGTATTTT

d_gene: -
v_gene: TRBV5-8
j_gene: TRBJ2-6
abundance: many
CDR3aa: CASSFRASYSGANVLTF
CDR3nt: TGTGCCAGCAGCTTTAGGGCTAGCTACTCTGGGGCCAACGTCCTGACTTTC

d_gene: -
v_gene: TRBV7-9
j_gene: TRBJ2-7
abundance: many
CDR3aa: CASSLEGSVAEQYF
CDR3nt: TGTGCCAGCAGCTTAGAGGGGTCGGTGGCCGAGCAGTACTTC

d_gene: -
v_gene: TRBV7-2
j_gene: TRBJ2-5
abundance: -
CDR3aa: CASSPGSWDEQYF
CDR3nt: TGTGCCAGCAGCCCGGGTTCTTGGGATGAGCAGTACTTC

d_gene: -
v_gene: TRBV13
j_gene: TRBJ2-5
abundance: -
CDR3aa: CASSPTGRGGTQYF
CDR3nt: TGTGCCAGCAGCCCAACAGGGAGGGGTGGGACCCAGTACTTC

d_gene: TRBD1
v_gene: TRBV12-3/TRBV12-4
j_gene: TRBJ1-4
abundance: many
CDR3aa: CASRVASGGGGEKLFF
CDR3nt: TGTGCCAGCAGAGTAGCCTCAGGGGGCGGGGGTGAAAAACTGTTTTTT

d_gene: -
v_gene: TRBV28
j_gene: TRBJ1-5
abundance: -
CDR3aa: CASNLAGSNQPQHF
CDR3nt: TGTGCCAGCAATTTAGCGGGGAGCAATCAGCCCCAGCATTTT

d_gene: TRBD1
v_gene: TRBV7-9
j_gene: TRBJ1-3
abundance: many
CDR3aa: CASSPTGQGYGNTIYF
CDR3nt: TGTGCCAGCAGCCCCACGGGACAGGGGTACGGAAACACCATATATTTT

d_gene: -
v_gene: TRBV7-2
j_gene: TRBJ1-3
abundance: once
CDR3aa: CASSQGMGRSLGGNTIYF
CDR3nt: TGTGCCAGCAGCCAAGGGATGGGGAGGTCGCTTGGCGGAAACACCATATATTTT

d_gene: TRBD2
v_gene: TRBV27
j_gene: TRBJ2-2
abundance: -
CDR3aa: CASSLTSATGELFF
CDR3nt: TGTGCCAGCAGTTTGACTAGCGCCACCGGGGAGCTGTTTTTT

d_gene: TRBD1
v_gene: TRBV5-8
j_gene: TRBJ1-4
abundance: -
CDR3aa: CASSPGQGEEKLFF
CDR3nt: TGTGCCAGCAGCCCGGGACAGGGTGAAGAAAAACTGTTTTTT

d_gene: -
v_gene: TRBV5-1
j_gene: TRBJ2-7
abundance: -
CDR3aa: CASSLLTLGEQYF
CDR3nt: TGCGCCAGCAGCCTACTTACCCTGGGCGAGCAGTACTTC

d_gene: -
v_gene: TRBV11-3
j_gene: TRBJ2-7
abundance: many
CDR3aa: CASSLDGGSDEQYF
CDR3nt: TGTGCCAGCAGCTTAGATGGAGGTAGTGACGAGCAGTACTTC

d_gene: TRBD2
v_gene: TRBV6-1
j_gene: TRBJ2-7
abundance: -
CDR3aa: CASSELAETYEQYF
CDR3nt: TGTGCCAGCAGTGAACTAGCGGAGACCTACGAGCAGTACTTC

d_gene: TRBD2
v_gene: TRBV9
j_gene: TRBJ2-5
abundance: few
CDR3aa: CASSVGVGGDETQYF
CDR3nt: TGTGCCAGCAGCGTAGGGGTGGGAGGGGATGAGACCCAGTACTTC

d_gene: -
v_gene: TRBV11-3
j_gene: TRBJ2-2
abundance: few
CDR3aa: CASSPGTMTGELFF
CDR3nt: TGTGCCAGCAGCCCTGGGACCATGACTGGGGAGCTGTTTTTT

d_gene: -
v_gene: TRBV10-3
j_gene: TRBJ2-2
abundance: -
CDR3aa: CAIREGTTAVNTGELFF
CDR3nt: TGTGCCATCAGAGAGGGGACGACAGCGGTGAACACCGGGGAGCTGTTTTTT

d_gene: -
v_gene: TRBV29-1
j_gene: TRBJ2-3
abundance: -
CDR3aa: CSVVASATDTQYF
CDR3nt: TGCAGCGTTGTTGCTAGCGCCACAGATACGCAGTATTTT

d_gene: TRBD1
v_gene: TRBV15
j_gene: TRBJ1-5
abundance: -
CDR3aa: CATSSPGQVNGNQPQHF
CDR3nt: TGTGCCACCAGCAGCCCCGGACAGGTTAACGGCAATCAGCCCCAGCATTTT

d_gene: -
v_gene: TRBV29-1
j_gene: TRBJ1-2
abundance: many
CDR3aa: CSGHRVDGYTF
CDR3nt: TGCAGCGGTCACAGGGTTGATGGCTACACCTTC

d_gene: -
v_gene: TRBV4-1
j_gene: TRBJ1-1
abundance: many
CDR3aa: CASSLGPPSEAFF
CDR3nt: TGTGCCAGCAGCCTGGGACCTCCTTCTGAAGCTTTCTTT

d_gene: -
v_gene: TRBV19
j_gene: TRBJ2-7
abundance: many
CDR3aa: CASSPLPGQSYEQYF
CDR3nt: TGTGCCAGTAGTCCGTTACCGGGACAATCCTACGAGCAGTACTTC

d_gene: TRBD1
v_gene: TRBV29-1
j_gene: TRBJ2-2
abundance: -
CDR3aa: CSVGQVTGELFF
CDR3nt: TGCAGCGTGGGACAGGTAACCGGGGAGCTGTTTTTT

d_gene: -
v_gene: TRBV29-1
j_gene: TRBJ2-5
abundance: few
CDR3aa: CSVPTTGWAQETQYF
CDR3nt: TGCAGCGTTCCTACAACAGGTTGGGCCCAGGAGACCCAGTACTTC

d_gene: -
v_gene: TRBV9
j_gene: TRBJ1-1
abundance: many
CDR3aa: CASSVEWGNTEAFF
CDR3nt: TGTGCCAGCAGCGTAGAATGGGGAAACACTGAAGCTTTCTTT

d_gene: TRBD1
v_gene: TRBV10-3
j_gene: TRBJ2-1
abundance: few
CDR3aa: CAISESAVTGIINEQFF
CDR3nt: TGTGCCATCAGTGAGTCGGCCGTGACAGGGATAATCAATGAGCAGTTCTTC

d_gene: -
v_gene: TRBV5-1
j_gene: TRBJ1-4
abundance: many
CDR3aa: CASSFLIGTNEKLFF
CDR3nt: TGCGCCAGCAGCTTCTTGATCGGGACTAATGAAAAACTGTTTTTT

d_gene: TRBD1
v_gene: TRBV7-9
j_gene: TRBJ1-2
abundance: -
CDR3aa: CASSITGGGFGYTF
CDR3nt: TGTGCCAGCAGCATTACAGGGGGCGGTTTTGGCTACACCTTC

d_gene: -
v_gene: TRBV5-5
j_gene: TRBJ2-1
abundance: -
CDR3aa: CASSLSGKGEDNEQFF
CDR3nt: TGCGCCAGCAGCTTGTCGGGGAAAGGGGAGGACAATGAGCAGTTCTTC

d_gene: -
v_gene: TRBV7-3
j_gene: TRBJ1-1
abundance: -
CDR3aa: CASSLDPEVEAFF
CDR3nt: TGTGCCAGCAGCTTAGACCCAGAAGTTGAAGCTTTCTTT

d_gene: -
v_gene: TRBV5-1
j_gene: TRBJ1-1
abundance: many
CDR3aa: CASSFRGSRNTEAFF
CDR3nt: TGCGCCAGCAGCTTTCGGGGGTCTCGGAACACTGAAGCTTTCTTT

d_gene: TRBD1
v_gene: TRBV7-9
j_gene: TRBJ2-7
abundance: many
CDR3aa: CASSLGTGPREQYF
CDR3nt: TGTGCCAGCAGCTTAGGGACAGGGCCCCGGGAGCAGTACTTC

d_gene: -
v_gene: TRBV29-1
j_gene: TRBJ1-2
abundance: -
CDR3aa: CSVEAGTYGYTF
CDR3nt: TGCAGCGTTGAAGCGGGGACCTATGGCTACACCTTC

d_gene: TRBD2
v_gene: TRBV11-2
j_gene: TRBJ2-3
abundance: few
CDR3aa: CASSLVAGAADTQYF
CDR3nt: TGTGCCAGCAGCTTAGTTGCGGGAGCAGCGGATACGCAGTATTTT

d_gene: -
v_gene: TRBV2
j_gene: TRBJ1-4
abundance: many
CDR3aa: CASRAQIIHEKLFF
CDR3nt: TGTGCCAGCAGAGCACAGATTATCCATGAAAAACTGTTTTTT

d_gene: TRBD1
v_gene: TRBV12-3/TRBV12-4
j_gene: TRBJ2-7
abundance: many
CDR3aa: CASSFYVGTGGHREQYF
CDR3nt: TGTGCCAGCAGTTTCTATGTTGGGACAGGGGGCCATAGGGAGCAGTACTTC

d_gene: -
v_gene: TRBV7-8
j_gene: TRBJ2-5
abundance: -
CDR3aa: CASSRELEETQYF
CDR3nt: TGTGCCAGCAGCCGCGAGCTAGAAGAGACCCAGTACTTC

d_gene: TRBD2
v_gene: TRBV6-1
j_gene: TRBJ2-7
abundance: many
CDR3aa: CASTGRGGTDHEQYF
CDR3nt: TGTGCCAGCACCGGACGGGGAGGGACGGACCACGAGCAGTACTTC

d_gene: -
v_gene: TRBV7-3
j_gene: TRBJ2-3
abundance: -
CDR3aa: CASLEQGGITDTQYF
CDR3nt: TGTGCCAGCCTCGAACAGGGCGGGATAACAGATACGCAGTATTTT

d_gene: -
v_gene: TRBV5-1
j_gene: TRBJ2-7
abundance: -
CDR3aa: CASSLVASLDEQYF
CDR3nt: TGCGCCAGCAGCTTGGTGGCTAGCCTCGATGAGCAGTACTTC

d_gene: -
v_gene: TRBV10-3
j_gene: TRBJ1-1
abundance: few
CDR3aa: CAISEIVNTEAFF
CDR3nt: TGTGCCATCAGTGAGATCGTGAACACTGAAGCTTTCTTT

d_gene: -
v_gene: TRBV15
j_gene: TRBJ2-2
abundance: once
CDR3aa: CATSSLITTAGELFF
CDR3nt: TGTGCCACCAGCAGTTTAATAACTACCGCCGGGGAGCTGTTTTTT

d_gene: TRBD1
v_gene: TRBV29-1
j_gene: TRBJ2-7
abundance: -
CDR3aa: CSVRQGGFYEQYF
CDR3nt: TGCAGCGTCCGACAGGGGGGTTTCTACGAGCAGTACTTC

d_gene: TRBD1
v_gene: TRBV5-6
j_gene: TRBJ1-1
abundance: -
CDR3aa: CASSQGGASGAFF
CDR3nt: TGTGCCAGCAGCCAGGGGGGGGCTTCAGGAGCTTTCTTT

d_gene: TRBD1
v_gene: TRBV29-1
j_gene: TRBJ2-6
abundance: -
CDR3aa: CSVVDREGANVLTF
CDR3nt: TGCAGCGTTGTTGACAGGGAAGGGGCCAACGTCCTGACTTTC

d_gene: -
v_gene: TRBV2
j_gene: TRBJ1-6
abundance: -
CDR3aa: CASDQGIGPSSSPLHF
CDR3nt: TGTGCCAGTGATCAGGGGATAGGGCCGTCGAGTTCACCCCTCCACTTT

d_gene: -
v_gene: TRBV12-3/TRBV12-4
j_gene: TRBJ1-6
abundance: -
CDR3aa: CASSIGTCVPLHF
CDR3nt: TGTGCCAGCAGCATCGGGACGTGCGTACCCCTCCACTTT

d_gene: TRBD1
v_gene: TRBV7-9
j_gene: TRBJ1-2
abundance: -
CDR3aa: CASSQGQGYMHGYTF
CDR3nt: TGTGCCAGCAGCCAGGGACAGGGGTATATGCATGGCTACACCTTC

d_gene: -
v_gene: TRBV3-1
j_gene: TRBJ2-5
abundance: -
CDR3aa: CASSQDVLVQEAQYF
CDR3nt: TGTGCCAGCAGCCAAGATGTGCTAGTCCAAGAGGCCCAGTACTTC